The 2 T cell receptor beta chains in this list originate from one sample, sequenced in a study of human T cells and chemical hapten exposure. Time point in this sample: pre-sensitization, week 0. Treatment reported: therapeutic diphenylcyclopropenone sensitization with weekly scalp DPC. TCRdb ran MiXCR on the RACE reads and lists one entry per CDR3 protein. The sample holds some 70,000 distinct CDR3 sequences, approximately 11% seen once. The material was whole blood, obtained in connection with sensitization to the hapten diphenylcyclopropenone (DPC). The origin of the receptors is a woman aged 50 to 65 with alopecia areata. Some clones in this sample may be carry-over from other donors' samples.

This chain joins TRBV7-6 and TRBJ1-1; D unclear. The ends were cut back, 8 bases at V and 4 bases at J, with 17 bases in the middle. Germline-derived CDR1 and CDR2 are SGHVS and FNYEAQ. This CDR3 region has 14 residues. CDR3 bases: TGTGCCAGCTTGAGCGGTGTGAAAGGCACTGAAGCTTTCTTT. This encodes CASLSGVKGTEAFF.

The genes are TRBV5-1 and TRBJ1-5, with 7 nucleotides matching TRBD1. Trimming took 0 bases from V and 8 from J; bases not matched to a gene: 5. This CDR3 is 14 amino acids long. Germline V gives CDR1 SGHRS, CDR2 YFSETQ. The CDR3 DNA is TGCGCCAGCAGCTTGGAAGGGGGCTTGGAGCCCCAGCATTTT. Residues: CASSLEGGLEPQHF.